These 32 T cell receptor beta chains share one sample of origin, sequenced in a study of T cell repertoires in cytomegalovirus infection. These receptors' targets are unknown. From the reads, TCRdb called clonotypes with MiXCR, one entry per CDR3 protein. In the table there are some 220,000 distinct CDR3 sequences, 38% of which are singletons. The source was CD8+ T cells from cultured PBMCs, collected from culture after CMV antigen stimulation. Receptors were obtained from a human donor in good health (CMV status not recorded). Some clones in this sample may be carry-over from other donors' samples.

This chain joins TRBV12-3 or TRBV12-4 and TRBJ2-3; no reliable D call. V shed 1 base and J shed 0 bases, with 8 bases lying between them. The CDR3 contains 15 residues. CDR3 protein: CASSLESLSTDTQYF. The CDR3 coding sequence is TGTGCCAGCAGTTTAGAATCTCTTAGCACAGATACGCAGTATTTT.

The V and J genes are TRBV27 and TRBJ2-7, with TRBD2 as a possible D gene (5 bases). Germline CDR1 reads MNHEY; CDR2 reads SMNVEV (reference sequence). V dropped 8 bases and J dropped 3 bases, with 8 bases sitting between them. CDR3 length: 11 amino acids. The CDR3 sequence: CASQAGYEQYF. CDR3 DNA sequence: TGTGCCAGCCAGGCGGGCTACGAGCAGTACTTC.

The chain joins TRBV20-1 to TRBJ2-7; D not certain. The CDR3 runs to 13 residues. Germline CDR1 is DFQATT and CDR2 is SNEGSKA (reference sequence). CDR3 region: CSATGTSSYEQYF. For the CDR3, the DNA is TGCAGCGCGACGGGTACGAGCTCCTACGAGCAGTACTTC.

Comments on this clonotype: Germline and junction disagree at one end, which may indicate a read error. The J gene is TRBJ2-6, the V gene TRBV7-3, with D perhaps given as TRBD1 or TRBD2 (5 bases each). Germline CDR1 and CDR2: SGHTA and FQGTGA. The CDR3 covers 17 residues. Here the CDR3 DNA reads TGTGCCAGCAGGATCGTGGGAGTCAGATCTGGGGCCAACGCCCTGACTTTC. Protein: CASRIVGVRSGANALTF.

V usage is TRBV6-1 and J usage is TRBJ2-1; 15 nucleotides line up with TRBD2. This CDR3 spans 14 amino acids. CDR1 is MNHNS and CDR2 is SASEGT in the germline V gene. Losses at the gene ends were 8 bases for V and 8 bases for J; bases not matched to a gene: 4. The CDR3 loop reads CASRGLAGGDEQFF. CDR3 nucleotides: TGTGCCAGCCGAGGACTAGCGGGGGGGGATGAGCAGTTCTTC.

This clonotype was counted ten times or more. This sequence joins TRBV12-5 and TRBJ1-1; D might be TRBD1 (6 bases). The CDR3 totals 12 residues. Germline lookup yields CDR1 LGHNT and CDR2 FRNRAP. With 10 bases removed from V and 8 bases from J, the gap between germline ends came to 17 bases. The CDR3 sequence: CATLAETGEAFF. CDR3 coding DNA: TGTGCTACGCTCGCTGAAACAGGGGAAGCTTTCTTT.

This clonotype turned up a few times. The rearrangement joins TRBV29-1 to TRBJ2-1, with 13 bases aligning to TRBD2. CDR1 is SQVTM, CDR2 ANQGSEA, per germline. Losses at the gene ends were 5 bases for V and 2 bases for J; bases not matched to a gene: 9. The CDR3 is 17 residues long. The CDR3 DNA reads as TGCAGCGTTCCCGGGACTAGCGGGGTCAGGGCCTACAATGAGCAGTTCTTC. Translated: CSVPGTSGVRAYNEQFF.

The gene calls are TRBV28 and TRBJ2-1; 14 bases agree with TRBD2. The CDR3 covers 17 residues. Germline lookup yields CDR1 MDHEN and CDR2 SYDVKM. V trimming: 2 bases; J trimming: 9 bases; junction bases outside the gene matches: 9. CDR3 amino acids: CASSLATSGGVFAEQFF. The CDR3 DNA reads TGTGCCAGCAGTTTAGCGACTAGCGGGGGGGTTTTTGCTGAGCAGTTCTTC.

This rearrangement joins TRBV27 to TRBJ2-6; D is uncertain. In germline, CDR1 is MNHEY, CDR2 SMNVEV (reference sequence). The V end lost 2 bases, the J end lost 4 bases, and 9 bases lay between the germline ends. The length of the CDR3 is 15 residues. CDR3 residues: CASSLGVAGANVLTF. The CDR3 DNA reads as TGTGCCAGCAGTTTAGGGGTGGCAGGGGCCAACGTCCTGACTTTC.

The chain couples TRBV28 to TRBJ2-1; D unresolved. The V and J ends lost 6 bases and 0 bases respectively, with 9 bases between them. This CDR3 has 14 amino acids. CDR1 and CDR2 from the germline V gene are MDHEN and SYDVKM. The CDR3 loop is CASRYSDSYNEQFF. The CDR3 region has the DNA TGTGCCAGCAGATATTCCGACTCCTACAATGAGCAGTTCTTC.

This clonotype was recorded a few times. This sequence joins TRBV7-3 and TRBJ1-1; 7 bases map to TRBD1. CDR3 length equals 12 residues. CDR1 is SGHTA and CDR2 is FQGTGA in the germline V gene. The V segment lost 5 bases and the J segment 6 bases; nucleotides outside the gene matches: 3. In DNA form, the CDR3 reads TGTGCCAGCAGCCTGGGACAGTCTGAAGCTTTCTTT. It yields the protein CASSLGQSEAFF.

This clonotype was recorded a few times. This chain links TRBV7-3 with TRBJ1-1, with D possibly being TRBD1 (5 bases). This CDR3 contains 15 residues. Trimming stripped 5 bases from V and 1 base from J, with 14 bases between. In germline, CDR1 is SGHTA, CDR2 FQGTGA. The CDR3 region is CASSLLAGGNTEAFF. The CDR3 region has the DNA TGTGCCAGCAGCCTTCTCGCGGGGGGGAACACTGAAGCTTTCTTT.

This clonotype has more than one count but fewer than ten. The chain uses TRBV11-2 and TRBJ1-1; the D is unclear. CDR1 SGHAT and CDR2 FQNNGV come from the germline V gene. The CDR3 spans 14 residues. V lost 2 bases and J lost 0, with 7 bases in between. DNA for the CDR3: TGTGCCAGCAGCTTATCCGTGATGAACACTGAAGCTTTCTTT. Amino acids: CASSLSVMNTEAFF.

This clonotype was seen at least ten times. The chain is built from TRBV7-2 and TRBJ1-2; D possibly corresponds to TRBD1 (5 bases). Germline loops: CDR1 SGHTA, CDR2 FQGNSA. The CDR3 sequence is 16 residues long. The V end lost 5 bases, the J end lost 5 bases, and 21 bases lay between the germline ends. DNA of the CDR3: TGTGCCAGCAGCATCGCCAGGGTTTCGGGCATGTATGGCTACACCTTC. The encoded protein is CASSIARVSGMYGYTF.

This sequence joins TRBV6-2 or TRBV6-3 and TRBJ1-1; TRBD1 matches 10 bases. After removal of 6 bases from V and 5 bases from J, the junction contained 6 bases not matched to a gene. CDR1 is MNHEY and CDR2 is SVGEGT in the germline V gene. This CDR3 spans 14 amino acids. CDR3 nucleotides: TGTGCCAGCAGCCTCGACAGGGGGCGGACTGAAGCTTTCTTT. It is translated as CASSLDRGRTEAFF.

This sequence joins TRBV7-9 and TRBJ1-1; D perhaps matches TRBD1 (6 bases). This CDR3 comprises 15 residues. From germline, CDR1 is SEHNR and CDR2 FQNEAQ (reference sequence). V was trimmed by 1 base and J by 0 bases, leaving 9 bases between them. The CDR3 DNA sequence: TGTGCCAGCAGCTTAGGGGGACATCTGAACACTGAAGCTTTCTTT. It is translated as CASSLGGHLNTEAFF.

Worth noting for this clonotype: This clone may be a read error of a much larger clone one base away. The chain employs TRBV7-3 and TRBJ1-1; 8 bases are a match to TRBD1. Germline V gene sequence: CDR1 SGHTA, CDR2 FQGTGA. The CDR3 consists of 19 residues. V was pared by 2 bases and J by 0 bases, with 14 bases of the junction left unmatched. The CDR3 here is CASSLGGIQGQVLNTEAFF. The CDR3 DNA sequence: TGTGCCAGCAGCTTAGGGGGAATACAGGGACAGGTGTTGAACACTGAAGCTTTCTTT.

The chain carries TRBV6-6 and TRBJ2-2; D tentatively reads TRBD1 or TRBD2 (6 bases each). The CDR3 spans 12 residues. Trimming pared 7 bases from V and 5 bases from J, leaving 8 bases between. CDR1 MNHNY and CDR2 SVGAGI come from the germline V gene (reference sequence). CDR3 in amino acids: CASIGGTGELFF. The CDR3 DNA reads TGTGCCAGCATAGGGGGGACCGGGGAGCTGTTTTTT.

Only a few counts were recorded for this clonotype. V and J are TRBV5-1 and TRBJ2-6; perhaps TRBD1 as D (6 bases). V was cut by 4 bases and J by 4 bases, with 12 bases left in between. Germline-derived CDR1 and CDR2 are SGHRS and YFSETQ. The CDR3 runs 15 residues. This CDR3 is CASSDTGFGANVLTF. CDR3 nucleotides: TGCGCCAGCAGCGATACAGGGTTCGGGGCCAACGTCCTGACTTTC. Together with reference TRBV5-1 and TRBJ2-6, the CDR3 gives the full variable domain: KAGVTQTPRYLIKTRGQQVTLSCSPISGHRSVSWYQQTPGQGLQFLFEYFSETQRNKGNFPGRFSGRQFSNSRSEMNVSTLELGDSALYLCASSDTGFGANVLTFGAGSRLTVL.

CDR3 amino acids: CSVEGYSADTDTQYF. The CDR3 nucleotides are TGCAGCGTTGAAGGGTATAGTGCTGATACAGATACGCAGTATTTT. The V call is TRBV29-1, the J call TRBJ2-3; D remains unclear. Trimming took 1 base from V and 3 from J, leaving 14 bases between them. From germline, CDR1 is SQVTM and CDR2 ANQGSEA. This CDR3 spans 15 amino acids.

The chain carries TRBV27 and TRBJ2-5; D is unclear. Per germline, CDR1 MNHEY and CDR2 SMNVEV (reference sequence). V was trimmed by 0 bases and J by 2 bases, leaving 10 bases between them. CDR3 length: 15 amino acids. CDR3 residues: CASSLSRPPQETQYF. The DNA for the CDR3 is TGTGCCAGCAGTTTATCGAGGCCCCCACAAGAGACCCAGTACTTC.

In this sample, this clonotype turned up a few times. The chain combines TRBV7-8 with TRBJ2-1; tentatively, D is TRBD2 (6 bases). V shed 6 bases and J shed 0 bases, with 18 bases lying between them. The germline CDR1 and CDR2 sequences are SGHVS and FQNEAQ. CDR3 length: 17 amino acids. CDR3 residues: CASRPGTAHGSYNEQFF. The CDR3 region has the DNA TGTGCCAGCAGACCCGGGACTGCGCACGGCTCCTACAATGAGCAGTTCTTC.

This clonotype was recorded a few times. CDR3 loop: CASRVNSMNTEAFF. Here the CDR3 DNA reads TGTGCCAGTAGAGTGAACAGTATGAACACTGAAGCTTTCTTT. V usage is TRBV19 and J usage is TRBJ1-1; no clear D gene. Germline values: CDR1 LNHDA, CDR2 SQIVND (reference sequence). Trimming took 6 bases from V and 0 from J, leaving 11 bases between them. CDR3 size: 14 residues. The entire variable domain, with the rest obtained from reference TRBV19 and TRBJ1-1, is as follows: DGGITQSPKYLFRKEGQNVTLSCEQNLNHDAMYWYRQDPGQGLRLIYYSQIVNDFQKGDIAEGYSVSREKKESFPLTVTSAQKNPTAFYLCASRVNSMNTEAFFGQGTRLTVV.

This clonotype turned up a few times. This chain uses TRBV20-1 with TRBJ2-7, with 9 bases lining up with TRBD2. The CDR3 has 14 residues. Germline CDR1 reads DFQATT; CDR2 reads SNEGSKA (reference sequence). J lost 2 bases, V lost 3 bases, and 5 bases had no gene match. The CDR3 region is CSASEREDPYEQYF. The DNA for the CDR3 is TGCAGTGCTAGCGAGCGGGAGGACCCCTACGAGCAGTACTTC.

V gene TRBV20-1 combines with J gene TRBJ2-3, with D uncertain. With 1 base removed from V and 3 bases from J, the gap between germline ends came to 8 bases. The V gene's germline CDR1 is DFQATT and CDR2 SNEGSKA (reference sequence). This CDR3 comprises 13 residues. The CDR3 sequence: CSARGDGTDTQYF. As DNA, the CDR3 is TGCAGTGCTAGAGGCGACGGGACAGATACGCAGTATTTT.

This clonotype was observed a handful of times. J is TRBJ2-3 and V is TRBV27, with 11 bases fitting TRBD2. The CDR3 spans 16 residues. CDR1 is MNHEY, CDR2 SMNVEV, per germline (reference sequence). V trimming: 4 bases; J trimming: 2 bases; junction bases outside the gene matches: 5. This CDR3 is CASSSGLAGYTDTQYF. The CDR3 region has the DNA TGTGCCAGCAGTTCCGGACTAGCGGGCTACACAGATACGCAGTATTTT.

The CDR3 region is CASTPEGGRNTEAFF. The DNA for the CDR3 is TGTGCCAGCACCCCAGAGGGGGGGCGGAACACTGAAGCTTTCTTT. The rearrangement links TRBV7-9 to TRBJ1-1; D is possibly TRBD1 (6 bases). This CDR3 is built from 15 residues. Germline CDR1 is SEHNR and CDR2 is FQNEAQ (reference sequence). Trimming pared 7 bases from V and 1 base from J, leaving 16 bases between.

Only a few counts were recorded for this clonotype. This chain connects TRBV11-1 to TRBJ2-7; possibly TRBD1 for D (6 bases). This CDR3 has 14 amino acids. Germline CDR1 reads SGHAT; CDR2 reads FQDESV (reference sequence). V lost 6 bases and J lost 0, with 12 bases in between. The CDR3: CASSFRTASYEQYF. CDR3 coding DNA: TGTGCCAGCAGTTTCCGGACAGCCTCCTACGAGCAGTACTTC.

A few counts support this clonotype. V gene TRBV7-9 combines with J gene TRBJ2-7, with TRBD1 matching 7 bases. Germline V CDR1 and CDR2: SEHNR, FQNEAQ (reference sequence). The CDR3 has 12 residues. V was clipped by 0 bases and J by 9 bases; unmatched bases: 2. The CDR3 region is CASSLADRRQYF. The CDR3 DNA follows: TGTGCCAGCAGCTTAGCGGACAGGAGGCAGTACTTC.

V gene TRBV20-1 combines with J gene TRBJ2-1; 9 nucleotides match TRBD1. The CDR3 length is 15 residues. With V trimmed by 1 base and J by 5 bases, 6 bases remained unmatched. The germline V gene encodes CDR1 DFQATT and CDR2 SNEGSKA (reference sequence). CDR3 nucleotides: TGCAGTGCTAGAGTGGGACAGGGTCCGAACAATGAGCAGTTCTTC. Its protein is CSARVGQGPNNEQFF.

The gene calls are TRBV27 and TRBJ2-2; a weak D match, TRBD2 (6 bases). This CDR3 region has 15 residues. Germline CDR1 reads MNHEY; CDR2 reads SMNVEV (reference sequence). Trimming pared 3 bases from V and 4 bases from J, leaving 12 bases between. CDR3 amino acids: CASSFCGAGTGELFF. CDR3 coding DNA: TGTGCCAGCAGTTTTTGCGGGGCCGGCACCGGGGAGCTGTTTTTT.

This clonotype was detected only a few times. This chain joins TRBV7-2 and TRBJ1-2; D perhaps matches TRBD1 (5 bases). In germline, CDR1 is SGHTA, CDR2 FQGNSA. The CDR3 contains 14 residues. V gave up 1 base and J gave up 8 bases, with 14 bases separating them. Here the CDR3 DNA reads TGTGCCAGCAGCTTAGTTGGGGCAGTAGAGGGCTACACCTTC. Its translation is CASSLVGAVEGYTF.